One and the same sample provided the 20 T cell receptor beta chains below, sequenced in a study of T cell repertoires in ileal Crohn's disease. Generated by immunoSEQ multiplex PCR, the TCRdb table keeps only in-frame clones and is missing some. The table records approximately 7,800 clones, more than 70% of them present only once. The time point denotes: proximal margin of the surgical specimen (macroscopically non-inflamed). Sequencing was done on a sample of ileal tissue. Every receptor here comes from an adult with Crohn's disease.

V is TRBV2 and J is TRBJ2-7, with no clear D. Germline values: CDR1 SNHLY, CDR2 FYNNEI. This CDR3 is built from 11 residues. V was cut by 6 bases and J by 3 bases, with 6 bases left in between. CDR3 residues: CASRQYYEQYF. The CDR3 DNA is TGTGCCAGCAGACAATACTACGAGCAGTACTTC.

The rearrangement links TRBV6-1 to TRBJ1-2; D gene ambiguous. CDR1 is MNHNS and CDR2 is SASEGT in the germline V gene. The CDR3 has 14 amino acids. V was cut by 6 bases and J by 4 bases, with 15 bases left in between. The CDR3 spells CASRRSVQLYGYTF. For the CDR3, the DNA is TGTGCCAGCAGAAGATCGGTGCAACTCTATGGCTACACCTTC.

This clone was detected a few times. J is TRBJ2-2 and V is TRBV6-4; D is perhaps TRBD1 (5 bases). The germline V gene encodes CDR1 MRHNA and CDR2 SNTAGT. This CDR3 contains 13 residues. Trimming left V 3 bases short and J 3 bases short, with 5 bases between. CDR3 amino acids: CASSEGDTGELFF. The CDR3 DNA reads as TGTGCCAGCAGTGAAGGGGACACCGGGGAGCTGTTTTTT.

The chain's CDR3 is CASSPPGNEQFF. CDR3 nucleotide sequence: TGTGCCAGTAGTCCCCCGGGCAATGAGCAGTTCTTC. The chain carries TRBV19 and TRBJ2-1; D gene unclear. The CDR3 extends over 12 amino acids. Trimming stripped 5 bases from V and 6 bases from J, with 8 bases between. Germline V gene data show CDR1 as LNHDA and CDR2 as SQIVND (reference sequence). The whole variable domain, filled in from reference TRBV19 and TRBJ2-1, reads DGGITQSPKYLFRKEGQNVTLSCEQNLNHDAMYWYRQDPGQGLRLIYYSQIVNDFQKGDIAEGYSVSREKKESFPLTVTSAQKNPTAFYLCASSPPGNEQFFGPGTRLTVL.

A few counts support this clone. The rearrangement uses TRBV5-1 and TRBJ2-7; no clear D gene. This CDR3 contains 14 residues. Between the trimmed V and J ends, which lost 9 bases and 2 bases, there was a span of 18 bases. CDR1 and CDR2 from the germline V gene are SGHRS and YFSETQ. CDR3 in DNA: TGCGCCACCTCGACCTCCGACCTACCCTACGAGCAGTACTTC. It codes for CATSTSDLPYEQYF.

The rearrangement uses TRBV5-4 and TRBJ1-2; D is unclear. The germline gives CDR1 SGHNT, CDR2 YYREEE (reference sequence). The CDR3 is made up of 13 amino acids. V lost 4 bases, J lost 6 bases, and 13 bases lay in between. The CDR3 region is CASSQGGRDGYTF. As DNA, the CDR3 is TGTGCCAGCAGCCAAGGCGGACGGGATGGCTACACCTTC.

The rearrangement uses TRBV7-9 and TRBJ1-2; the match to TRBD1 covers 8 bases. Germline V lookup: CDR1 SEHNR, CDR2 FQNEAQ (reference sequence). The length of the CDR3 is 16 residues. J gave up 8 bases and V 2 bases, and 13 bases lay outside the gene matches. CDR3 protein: CASSLSAVDRAEGYTF. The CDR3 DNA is TGTGCCAGCAGCTTATCAGCCGTGGACAGGGCGGAAGGCTACACCTTC.

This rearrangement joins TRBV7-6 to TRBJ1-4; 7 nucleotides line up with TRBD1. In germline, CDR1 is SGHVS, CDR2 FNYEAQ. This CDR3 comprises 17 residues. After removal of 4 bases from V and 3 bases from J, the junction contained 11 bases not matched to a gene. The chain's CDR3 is CASSSRQGLGANEKLFF. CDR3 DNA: TGTGCCAGCAGCTCCCGACAGGGTTTGGGAGCTAATGAAAAACTGTTTTTT. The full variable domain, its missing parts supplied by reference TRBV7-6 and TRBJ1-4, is GAGVSQSPRYKVTKRGQDVALRCDPISGHVSLYWYRQALGQGPEFLTYFNYEAQQDKSGLPNDRFSAERPEGSISTLTIQRTEQRDSAMYRCASSSRQGLGANEKLFFGSGTQLSVL.

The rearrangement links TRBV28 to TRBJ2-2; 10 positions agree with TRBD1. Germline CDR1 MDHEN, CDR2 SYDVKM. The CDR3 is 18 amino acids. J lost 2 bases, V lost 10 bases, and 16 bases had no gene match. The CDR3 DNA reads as TGTGCCACCAGATTAAGGACAGGGGGGGTTTTAAACACCGGGGAGCTGTTTTTT. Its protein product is CATRLRTGGVLNTGELFF.

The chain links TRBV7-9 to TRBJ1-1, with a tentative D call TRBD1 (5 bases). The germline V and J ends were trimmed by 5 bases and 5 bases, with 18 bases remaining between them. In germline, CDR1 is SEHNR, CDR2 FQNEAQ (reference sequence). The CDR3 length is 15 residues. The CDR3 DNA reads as TGTGCCAGCAGCCCGGACAAAGGCCGAGGGACTGAAGCTTTCTTT. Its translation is CASSPDKGRGTEAFF.

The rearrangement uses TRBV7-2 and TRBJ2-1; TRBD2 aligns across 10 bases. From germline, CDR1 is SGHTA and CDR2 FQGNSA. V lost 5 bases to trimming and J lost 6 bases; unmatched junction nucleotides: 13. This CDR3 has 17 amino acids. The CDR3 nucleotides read TGTGCCAGCAGCCTAACAGGGACTAGCGACCGTCGCAATGAGCAGTTCTTC. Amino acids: CASSLTGTSDRRNEQFF. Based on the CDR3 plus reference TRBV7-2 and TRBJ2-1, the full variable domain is GAGVSQSPSNKVTEKGKDVELRCDPISGHTALYWYRQSLGQGLEFLIYFQGNSAPDKSGLPSDRFSAERTGGSVSTLTIQRTQQEDSAVYLCASSLTGTSDRRNEQFFGPGTRLTVL.

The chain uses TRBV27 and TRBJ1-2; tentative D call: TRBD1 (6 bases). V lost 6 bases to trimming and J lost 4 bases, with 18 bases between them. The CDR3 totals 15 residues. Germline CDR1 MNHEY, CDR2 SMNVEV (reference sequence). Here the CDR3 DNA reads TGTGCCAGCAGCTCACCCGGAACAGGGACCTATGGCTACACCTTC. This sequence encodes CASSSPGTGTYGYTF.

In DNA form, the CDR3 reads TGTGCCAGCAGCTTAGCGGCCCAATACACAGATACGCAGTATTTT. As protein: CASSLAAQYTDTQYF. The chain links TRBV7-2 to TRBJ2-3; D unresolved. This CDR3 spans 15 amino acids. The germline V gene has CDR1 SGHTA and CDR2 FQGNSA. V was trimmed by 0 bases and J by 2 bases, leaving 9 bases between them.

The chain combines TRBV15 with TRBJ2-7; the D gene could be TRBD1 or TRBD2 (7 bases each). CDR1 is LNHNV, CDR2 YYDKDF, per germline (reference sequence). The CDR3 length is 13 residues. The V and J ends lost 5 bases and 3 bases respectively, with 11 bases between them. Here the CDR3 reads CATSSRGGYEQYF. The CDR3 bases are TGTGCCACCAGCTCCAGGGGGGGCTACGAGCAGTACTTC.

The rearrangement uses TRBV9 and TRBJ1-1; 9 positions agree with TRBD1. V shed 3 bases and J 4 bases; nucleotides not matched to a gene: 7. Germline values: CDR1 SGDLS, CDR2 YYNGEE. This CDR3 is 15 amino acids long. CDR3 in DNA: TGTGCCAGCAGCGGCCAACAGGGGGCTAGCACTGAAGCTTTCTTT. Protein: CASSGQQGASTEAFF.

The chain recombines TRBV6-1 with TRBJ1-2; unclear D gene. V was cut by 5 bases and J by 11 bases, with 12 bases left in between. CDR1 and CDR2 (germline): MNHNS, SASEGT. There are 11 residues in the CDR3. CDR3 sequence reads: CASSNYGRYTF. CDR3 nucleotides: TGTGCCAGCAGTAACTATGGGAGGTACACCTTC.

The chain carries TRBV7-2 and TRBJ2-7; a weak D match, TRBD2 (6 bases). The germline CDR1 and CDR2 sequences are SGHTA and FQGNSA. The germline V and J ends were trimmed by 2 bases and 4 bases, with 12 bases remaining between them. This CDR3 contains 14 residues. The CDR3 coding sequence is TGTGCCAGCAGCTTAAGACTAGTCGGGTACGAGCAGTACTTC. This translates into CASSLRLVGYEQYF.

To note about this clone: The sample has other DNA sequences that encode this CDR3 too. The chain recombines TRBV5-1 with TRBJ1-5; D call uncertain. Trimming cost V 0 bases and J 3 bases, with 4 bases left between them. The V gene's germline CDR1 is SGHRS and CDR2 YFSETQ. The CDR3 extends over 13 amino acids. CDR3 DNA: TGCGCCAGCAGCTTGGGGGTCAATCAGCCCCAGCATTTT. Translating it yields CASSLGVNQPQHF.

The CDR3 sequence is CSVEDLGGLSDTQYF. The DNA of the CDR3 is TGCAGCGTTGAAGATCTCGGAGGTCTCTCAGATACGCAGTATTTT. This sequence joins TRBV29-1 and TRBJ2-3; D may be TRBD2 (5 bases). Trimming took off 0 bases at V and 4 bases at J, with 14 bases between the two ends. The CDR3 spans 15 residues. Germline V gene sequence: CDR1 SQVTM, CDR2 ANQGSEA.

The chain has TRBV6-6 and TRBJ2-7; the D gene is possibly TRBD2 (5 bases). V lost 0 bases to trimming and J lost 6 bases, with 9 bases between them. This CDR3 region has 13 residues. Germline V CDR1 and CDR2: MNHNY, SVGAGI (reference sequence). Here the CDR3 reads CASSYSNEGEQYF. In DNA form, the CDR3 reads TGTGCCAGCAGTTACTCGAATGAGGGCGAGCAGTACTTC.